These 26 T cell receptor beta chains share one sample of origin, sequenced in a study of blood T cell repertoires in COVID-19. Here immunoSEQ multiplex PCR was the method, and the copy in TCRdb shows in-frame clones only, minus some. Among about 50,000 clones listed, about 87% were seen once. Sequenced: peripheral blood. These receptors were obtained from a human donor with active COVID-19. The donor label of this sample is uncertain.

CDR3 sequence reads: CASSADTGIYGYTF. Written as DNA, the CDR3 is TGTGCCAGCAGCGCCGACACAGGGATCTATGGCTACACCTTC. The chain couples TRBV9 to TRBJ1-2, with D perhaps TRBD1 (6 bases). Deletions cut 3 bases from V and 4 bases from J, with 13 bases between. This CDR3 is built from 14 residues. From germline, CDR1 is SGDLS and CDR2 YYNGEE.

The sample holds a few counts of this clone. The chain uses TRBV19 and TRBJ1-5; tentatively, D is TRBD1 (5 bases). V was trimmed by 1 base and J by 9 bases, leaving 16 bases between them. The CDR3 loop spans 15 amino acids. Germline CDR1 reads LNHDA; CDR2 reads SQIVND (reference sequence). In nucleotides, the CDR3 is TGTGCCAGTAGTATAGGGACACCGTCAACGAGGCCCCAGCATTTT. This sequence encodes CASSIGTPSTRPQHF.

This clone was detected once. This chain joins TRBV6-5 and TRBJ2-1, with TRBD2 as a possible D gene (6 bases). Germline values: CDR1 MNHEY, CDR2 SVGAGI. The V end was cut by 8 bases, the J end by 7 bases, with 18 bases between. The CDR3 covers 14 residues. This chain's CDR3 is CASSGEIGRNEQFF. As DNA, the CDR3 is TGTGCCAGCTCCGGGGAAATCGGGAGAAATGAGCAGTTCTTC.

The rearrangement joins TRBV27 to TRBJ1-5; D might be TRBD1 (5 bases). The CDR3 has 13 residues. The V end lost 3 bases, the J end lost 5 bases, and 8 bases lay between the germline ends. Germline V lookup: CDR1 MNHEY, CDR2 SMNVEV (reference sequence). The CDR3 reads CASSFQGHQPQHF. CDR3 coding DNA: TGTGCCAGCAGTTTTCAGGGCCATCAGCCCCAGCATTTT.

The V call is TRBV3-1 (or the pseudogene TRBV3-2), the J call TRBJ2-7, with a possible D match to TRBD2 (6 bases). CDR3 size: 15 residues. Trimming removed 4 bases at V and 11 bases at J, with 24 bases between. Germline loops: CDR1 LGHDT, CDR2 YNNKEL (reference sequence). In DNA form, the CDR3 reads TGTGCCAGCAGCCGCGCCGGGACTCCACCCAGTGCTGAGTACTTC. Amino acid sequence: CASSRAGTPPSAEYF.

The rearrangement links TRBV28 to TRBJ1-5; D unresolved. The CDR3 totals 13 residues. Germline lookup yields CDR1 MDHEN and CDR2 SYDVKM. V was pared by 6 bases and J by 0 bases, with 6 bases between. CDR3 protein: CASRRDSNQPQHF. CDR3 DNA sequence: TGTGCCAGCAGACGGGATAGCAATCAGCCCCAGCATTTT.

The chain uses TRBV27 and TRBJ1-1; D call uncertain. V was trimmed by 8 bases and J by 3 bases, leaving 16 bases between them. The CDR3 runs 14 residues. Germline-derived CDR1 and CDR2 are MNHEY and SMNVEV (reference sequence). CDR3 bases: TGTGCCAGCCGAGCGGGGTTTAGAGACACTGAAGCTTTCTTT. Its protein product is CASRAGFRDTEAFF.

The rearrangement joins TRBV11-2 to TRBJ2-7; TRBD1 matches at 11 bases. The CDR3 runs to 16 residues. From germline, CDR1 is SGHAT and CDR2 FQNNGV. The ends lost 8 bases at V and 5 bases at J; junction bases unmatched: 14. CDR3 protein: CASSQDPRTGGHEQYF. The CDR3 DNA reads TGTGCCAGCTCCCAAGACCCCCGGACAGGGGGCCACGAGCAGTACTTC.

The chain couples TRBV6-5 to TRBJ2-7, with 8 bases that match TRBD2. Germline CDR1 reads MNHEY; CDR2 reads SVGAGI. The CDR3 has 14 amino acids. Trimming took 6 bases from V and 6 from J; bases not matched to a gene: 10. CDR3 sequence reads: CASRPGLGVREQYF. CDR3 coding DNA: TGTGCCAGCAGGCCGGGACTAGGGGTTCGCGAGCAGTACTTC.

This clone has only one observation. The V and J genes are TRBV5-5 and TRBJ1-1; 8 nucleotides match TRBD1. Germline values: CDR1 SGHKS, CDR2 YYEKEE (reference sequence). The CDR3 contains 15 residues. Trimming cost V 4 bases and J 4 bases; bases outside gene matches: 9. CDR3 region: CASSPGQGGGTEAFF. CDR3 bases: TGTGCCAGCAGCCCTGGACAGGGAGGAGGCACTGAAGCTTTCTTT.

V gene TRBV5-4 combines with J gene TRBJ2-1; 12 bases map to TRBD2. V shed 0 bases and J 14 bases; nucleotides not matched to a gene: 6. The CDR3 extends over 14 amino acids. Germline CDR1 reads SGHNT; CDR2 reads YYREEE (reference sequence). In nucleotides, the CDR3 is TGTGCCAGCAGCTTGGGCTCTAGCGGGGGGGCTGAGTTCTTC. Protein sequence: CASSLGSSGGAEFF.

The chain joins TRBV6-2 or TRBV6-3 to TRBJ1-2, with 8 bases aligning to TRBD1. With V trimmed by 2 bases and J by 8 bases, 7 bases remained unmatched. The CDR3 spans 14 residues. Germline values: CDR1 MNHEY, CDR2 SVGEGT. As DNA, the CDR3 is TGTGCCAGCAGTTACCTACGGACAGGGCAGGGCTACACCTTC. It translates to CASSYLRTGQGYTF.

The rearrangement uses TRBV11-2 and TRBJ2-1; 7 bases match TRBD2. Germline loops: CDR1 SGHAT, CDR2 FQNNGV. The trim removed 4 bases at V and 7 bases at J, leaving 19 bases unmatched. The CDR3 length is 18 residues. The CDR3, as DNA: TGTGCCAGCAGCTCGACTCACGACGCCATTGCGGGAGTTAATGAGCAGTTCTTC. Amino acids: CASSSTHDAIAGVNEQFF. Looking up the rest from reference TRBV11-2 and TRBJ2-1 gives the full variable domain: EAGVAQSPRYKIIEKRQSVAFWCNPISGHATLYWYQQILGQGPKLLIQFQNNGVVDDSQLPKDRFSAERLKGVDSTLKIQPAKLEDSAVYLCASSSTHDAIAGVNEQFFGPGTRLTVL.

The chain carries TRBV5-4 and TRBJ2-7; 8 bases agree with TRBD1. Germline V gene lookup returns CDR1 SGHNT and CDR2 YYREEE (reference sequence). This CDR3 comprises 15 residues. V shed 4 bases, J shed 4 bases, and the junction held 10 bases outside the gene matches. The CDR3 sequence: CASSRSTGALYEQYF. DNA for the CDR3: TGTGCCAGCAGCAGGTCGACAGGGGCCCTTTACGAGCAGTACTTC.

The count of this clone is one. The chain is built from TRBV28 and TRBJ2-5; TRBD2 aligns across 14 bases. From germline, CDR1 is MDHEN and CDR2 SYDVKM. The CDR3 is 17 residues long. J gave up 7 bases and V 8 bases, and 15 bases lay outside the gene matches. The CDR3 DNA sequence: TGTGCCAGCTCTTGGGGGACTAGCGGGAGCCATTGGGGGACCCAGTACTTC. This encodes CASSWGTSGSHWGTQYF.

The CDR3 sequence: CASRTSDDDNEQFF. CDR3 nucleotide sequence: TGTGCCAGCAGGACTAGCGATGATGACAATGAGCAGTTCTTC. The V gene is TRBV5-4, the J gene TRBJ2-1; 8 bases align to TRBD2. Trimming at V came to 5 bases and at J to 5 bases, leaving 6 bases not matched to a gene. CDR1 SGHNT and CDR2 YYREEE come from the germline V gene (reference sequence). The CDR3 extends over 14 amino acids.

The DNA of the CDR3 is TGTGCCAGTAGTAAGAGAGGGACTAGCGGGACCCAGTACTTC. It codes for CASSKRGTSGTQYF. This chain uses TRBV19 with TRBJ2-5, with 11 nucleotides matching TRBD2. There are 14 residues in the CDR3. V shed 4 bases and J 7 bases; nucleotides not matched to a gene: 5. Per the germline V gene, CDR1 is LNHDA and CDR2 is SQIVND (reference sequence).

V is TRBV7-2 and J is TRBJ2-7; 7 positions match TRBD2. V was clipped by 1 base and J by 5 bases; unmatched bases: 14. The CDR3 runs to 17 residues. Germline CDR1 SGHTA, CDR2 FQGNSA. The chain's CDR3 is CASSLGSLSGILHEQYF. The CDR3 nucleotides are TGTGCCAGCAGCTTAGGGTCCCTAAGCGGGATTCTCCACGAGCAGTACTTC. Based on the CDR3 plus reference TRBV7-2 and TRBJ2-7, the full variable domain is GAGVSQSPSNKVTEKGKDVELRCDPISGHTALYWYRQSLGQGLEFLIYFQGNSAPDKSGLPSDRFSAERTGGSVSTLTIQRTQQEDSAVYLCASSLGSLSGILHEQYFGPGTRLTVT.

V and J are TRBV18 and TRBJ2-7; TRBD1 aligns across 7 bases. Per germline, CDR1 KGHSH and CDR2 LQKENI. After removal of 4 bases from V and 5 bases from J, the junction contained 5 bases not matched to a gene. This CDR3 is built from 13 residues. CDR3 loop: CASSRGQMNEQYF. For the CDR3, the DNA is TGTGCCAGCTCACGGGGACAGATGAACGAGCAGTACTTC.

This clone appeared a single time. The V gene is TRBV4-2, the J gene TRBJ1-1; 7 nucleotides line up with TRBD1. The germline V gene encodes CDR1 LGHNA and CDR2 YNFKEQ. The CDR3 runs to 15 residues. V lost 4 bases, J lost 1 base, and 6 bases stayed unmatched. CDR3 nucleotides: TGTGCCAGCAGCCTGCTGAGGGGGCAGAACACTGAAGCTTTCTTT. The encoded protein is CASSLLRGQNTEAFF.

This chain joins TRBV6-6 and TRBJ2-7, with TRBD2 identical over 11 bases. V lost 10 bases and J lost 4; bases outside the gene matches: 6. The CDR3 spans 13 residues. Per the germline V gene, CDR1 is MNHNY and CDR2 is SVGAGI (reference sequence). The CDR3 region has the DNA TGTGCCACCATGGGACTAGCGGAATACGAGCAGTACTTC. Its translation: CATMGLAEYEQYF.

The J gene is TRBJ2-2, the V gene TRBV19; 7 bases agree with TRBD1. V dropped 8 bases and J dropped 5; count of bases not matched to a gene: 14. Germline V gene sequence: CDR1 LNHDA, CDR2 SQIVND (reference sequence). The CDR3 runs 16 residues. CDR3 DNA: TGTGCCAGTCTCCGAACGACAGGGTCAAGGACCGGGGAGCTGTTTTTT. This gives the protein CASLRTTGSRTGELFF. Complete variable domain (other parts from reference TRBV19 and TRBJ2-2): DGGITQSPKYLFRKEGQNVTLSCEQNLNHDAMYWYRQDPGQGLRLIYYSQIVNDFQKGDIAEGYSVSREKKESFPLTVTSAQKNPTAFYLCASLRTTGSRTGELFFGEGSRLTVL.

CDR3 coding DNA: TGTGCCAGCAGTACTTGGTTGAGGGGACATGGCTATGGCTACACCTTC. Its protein is CASSTWLRGHGYGYTF. The V gene is TRBV5-6, the J gene TRBJ1-2, with a tentative D call TRBD1 (6 bases). The CDR3 sequence is 16 residues long. V dropped 5 bases and J dropped 4 bases, with 21 bases sitting between them. Germline V gene sequence: CDR1 SGHDT, CDR2 YYEEEE.

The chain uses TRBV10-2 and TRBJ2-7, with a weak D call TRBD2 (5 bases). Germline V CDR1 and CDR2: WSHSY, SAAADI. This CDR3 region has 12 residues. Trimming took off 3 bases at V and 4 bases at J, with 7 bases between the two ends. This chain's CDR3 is CASSEPGYEQYF. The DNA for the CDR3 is TGCGCCAGCAGTGAACCGGGGTACGAGCAGTACTTC.

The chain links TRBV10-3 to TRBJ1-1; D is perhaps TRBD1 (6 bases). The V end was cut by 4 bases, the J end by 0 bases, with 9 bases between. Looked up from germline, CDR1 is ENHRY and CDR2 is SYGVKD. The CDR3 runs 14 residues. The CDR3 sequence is CAISAQGLNTEAFF. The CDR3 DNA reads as TGTGCCATCAGTGCACAGGGACTGAACACTGAAGCTTTCTTT.

For the CDR3, the DNA is TGTGCCAGCAGCCGCGGAGAGACCCAGTACTTC. Its protein is CASSRGETQYF. The chain links TRBV2 to TRBJ2-5, with no clear D. Trimming shortened V by 6 bases and J by 4 bases, and 6 bases separated the two germline ends. The CDR3 extends over 11 amino acids. Germline assignment: CDR1 SNHLY and CDR2 FYNNEI. Complete variable domain (other parts from reference TRBV2 and TRBJ2-5): EPEVTQTPSHQVTQMGQEVILRCVPISNHLYFYWYRQILGQKVEFLVSFYNNEISEKSEIFDDQFSVERPDGSNFTLKIRSTKLEDSAMYFCASSRGETQYFGPGTRLLVL.